The rows below give T cell receptor beta chains drawn from one sample of a study of T cells in Graves' hyperthyroidism and ophthalmopathy. TCRdb independently ran MiXCR on the multiplex PCR reads; one entry per CDR3 protein. The sample consists of some 500,000 distinct CDR3 sequences, 15% to 20% of them appearing once. The sequenced sample consisted of blood. The receptors shown here come from a woman in her 30s with Graves' ophthalmopathy. Both conserved end residues are trimmed from each CDR3. A D gene is named only where the DNA matches it firmly.

j_call: TRBJ1-2
v_call: TRBV7-2
d_call: NA
cdr3_aa: ASSLGLNYGYT

j_call: TRBJ1-2
v_call: TRBV4-3
d_call: NA
cdr3_aa: ASSQKGNYGYT

j_call: TRBJ2-1
v_call: TRBV7-6
d_call: TRBD1
cdr3_aa: ASSPTGTGGYNEQF

j_call: TRBJ1-1
v_call: TRBV10-1
d_call: NA
cdr3_aa: ASSENTNTEAF

j_call: TRBJ2-1
v_call: TRBV6-1
d_call: NA
cdr3_aa: ASSLDINGQF

j_call: TRBJ2-2
v_call: TRBV28
d_call: TRBD2
cdr3_aa: ASSLGGGATGELF

j_call: TRBJ2-2
v_call: TRBV5-1
d_call: TRBD2
cdr3_aa: ASSTGSGAGELF

j_call: TRBJ2-3
v_call: TRBV4-1
d_call: NA
cdr3_aa: ASKSGGFTDTQY

j_call: TRBJ2-1
v_call: TRBV18
d_call: NA
cdr3_aa: ASSPTQGAYNEQF

j_call: TRBJ2-7
v_call: TRBV20-1
d_call: NA
cdr3_aa: SASLQAYEQY

j_call: TRBJ1-2
v_call: TRBV6-1
d_call: TRBD1
cdr3_aa: ASAVSPGQGYGYT

j_call: TRBJ1-1
v_call: TRBV7-2
d_call: NA
cdr3_aa: ASSFPYLEAF

j_call: TRBJ1-1
v_call: TRBV6-1
d_call: NA
cdr3_aa: ASRRDGTEAF

j_call: TRBJ1-4
v_call: TRBV7-2
d_call: NA
cdr3_aa: ASSRGHLPEKLF

j_call: TRBJ2-7
v_call: TRBV6-2/TRBV6-3
d_call: NA
cdr3_aa: ASLASRLPYEQY

j_call: TRBJ2-3
v_call: TRBV2
d_call: NA
cdr3_aa: ASRGADTQY

j_call: TRBJ2-7
v_call: TRBV6-1
d_call: TRBD1
cdr3_aa: ASRRQGVGYEQY

j_call: TRBJ2-1
v_call: TRBV6-5
d_call: NA
cdr3_aa: ASSYSNSGHNEQL

j_call: TRBJ2-1
v_call: TRBV12-3/TRBV12-4
d_call: NA
cdr3_aa: ASSLGGRGYEQF

j_call: TRBJ1-5
v_call: TRBV6-1
d_call: TRBD1
cdr3_aa: ASSAHSGTGNQPQH

j_call: TRBJ2-5
v_call: TRBV20-1
d_call: NA
cdr3_aa: SASLLQETQY

j_call: TRBJ2-7
v_call: TRBV6-5
d_call: NA
cdr3_aa: ASSYGAAYEQY

j_call: TRBJ2-7
v_call: TRBV27
d_call: NA
cdr3_aa: ASSSTSDGRSYEQY

j_call: TRBJ2-2
v_call: TRBV15
d_call: TRBD1
cdr3_aa: ATSRGQGADTGELF

j_call: TRBJ2-1
v_call: TRBV12-3/TRBV12-4
d_call: NA
cdr3_aa: ASIRDGYNEQF

j_call: TRBJ1-1
v_call: TRBV11-2
d_call: NA
cdr3_aa: ASSLDGRWAVITEAS

j_call: TRBJ2-2
v_call: TRBV7-8
d_call: TRBD1
cdr3_aa: ASSFGTGVPGELF

j_call: TRBJ2-5
v_call: TRBV6-1
d_call: NA
cdr3_aa: ASSTGISQETQY

j_call: TRBJ2-6
v_call: TRBV20-1
d_call: NA
cdr3_aa: SANSGANVLT

j_call: TRBJ2-3
v_call: TRBV4-2
d_call: TRBD2
cdr3_aa: ASSQDHIAGGTDTQY

j_call: TRBJ1-1
v_call: TRBV19
d_call: NA
cdr3_aa: ASKGMLDTEAF

j_call: TRBJ1-1
v_call: TRBV10-1
d_call: NA
cdr3_aa: ASSEMGGTEAF

j_call: TRBJ2-7
v_call: TRBV6-2/TRBV6-3
d_call: TRBD2
cdr3_aa: ASSYPGSGRYEQY

j_call: TRBJ2-7
v_call: TRBV29-1
d_call: TRBD1
cdr3_aa: SVEDRKGALNEQY

j_call: TRBJ1-2
v_call: TRBV28
d_call: NA
cdr3_aa: ASSTSSYGYT

j_call: TRBJ1-6
v_call: TRBV27
d_call: NA
cdr3_aa: ASTQRSGTLSNSPLH

j_call: TRBJ1-1
v_call: TRBV28
d_call: NA
cdr3_aa: ASSFLQESTEAF

j_call: TRBJ2-1
v_call: TRBV7-9
d_call: TRBD2
cdr3_aa: ASSSSGLAGVDEQF

j_call: TRBJ2-5
v_call: TRBV28
d_call: TRBD1
cdr3_aa: ASRGQGVKETQY

j_call: TRBJ2-7
v_call: TRBV12-3/TRBV12-4
d_call: NA
cdr3_aa: ASSLELPYEQY

j_call: TRBJ1-1
v_call: TRBV7-3
d_call: TRBD1
cdr3_aa: ASSLTGGSIAEAF

j_call: TRBJ2-2
v_call: TRBV12-5
d_call: NA
cdr3_aa: ASGLVLTERTGELF

j_call: TRBJ2-2
v_call: TRBV25-1
d_call: NA
cdr3_aa: ASSAGRAANSVTGELF

j_call: TRBJ1-5
v_call: TRBV30
d_call: TRBD1
cdr3_aa: AFSGGLSQPQH

j_call: TRBJ2-1
v_call: TRBV12-3/TRBV12-4
d_call: TRBD2
cdr3_aa: ASSFTSGNYNEQF

j_call: TRBJ1-4
v_call: TRBV29-1
d_call: NA
cdr3_aa: SVILGRGGEKLF

j_call: TRBJ2-3
v_call: TRBV29-1
d_call: NA
cdr3_aa: SVEGQTGDTQY

j_call: TRBJ1-2
v_call: TRBV4-2
d_call: NA
cdr3_aa: ASSQRNRNYGYT

j_call: TRBJ2-7
v_call: TRBV29-1
d_call: TRBD2
cdr3_aa: SAPLPRTSVNLVYEQY

j_call: TRBJ1-4
v_call: TRBV6-2/TRBV6-3
d_call: NA
cdr3_aa: ASLPTGGDEKLF

j_call: TRBJ1-1
v_call: TRBV4-1
d_call: NA
cdr3_aa: ASTDLWGDGNTEAF

j_call: TRBJ1-2
v_call: TRBV12-3/TRBV12-4
d_call: TRBD1
cdr3_aa: ASSFEGGLVNYGYT

j_call: TRBJ2-1
v_call: TRBV7-9
d_call: NA
cdr3_aa: ASSLTGGKQF